These 22 T cell receptor beta chains were sequenced from one sample in a study of OX40 agonist ivuxolimab in advanced cancers. Generated by immunoSEQ multiplex PCR, the TCRdb table keeps only in-frame clones and is missing some. The sample records under 75,000 clones, around nine tenths being singletons. The material sequenced was CD4+ or CD8+ T cells sorted from blood, taken in a trial of the OX40 agonist ivuxolimab. The receptor set was obtained from an adult with an advanced solid tumor such as melanoma, head and neck, liver or kidney cancer.

This clone has a handful of counts. The chain carries TRBV7-6 and TRBJ2-1, with D unresolved. V was shortened by 0 bases and J by 5 bases, with 2 bases between the two germline ends. Germline assignment: CDR1 SGHVS and CDR2 FNYEAQ. The CDR3 spans 12 residues. The CDR3 sequence: CASSLADNEQFF. CDR3 nucleotide sequence: TGTGCCAGCAGCTTAGCGGACAATGAGCAGTTCTTC.

The rearrangement links TRBV10-2 to TRBJ2-5; maybe TRBD2 (6 bases). This CDR3 is 15 amino acids long. Germline CDR1 WSHSY, CDR2 SAAADI. Trimming left V 0 bases short and J 0 bases short, with 8 bases between. CDR3 sequence reads: CASSESGGDQETQYF. Written as DNA, the CDR3 is TGCGCCAGCAGTGAGTCGGGCGGGGACCAAGAGACCCAGTACTTC.

This chain connects TRBV4-3 to TRBJ1-2, with D maybe TRBD1 (6 bases). V dropped 1 base and J dropped 6 bases, with 15 bases sitting between them. The CDR3 loop spans 15 amino acids. From germline, CDR1 is LGHNA and CDR2 YSLEER. In DNA, the CDR3 is TGCGCCAGCAGCCAAGGTGCCGGGGGCGGGAATGGCTACACCTTC. Its translation is CASSQGAGGGNGYTF.

The J gene is TRBJ2-5, the V gene TRBV7-7; 9 positions agree with TRBD1. This CDR3 has 16 residues. The junction had 6 bases not matched to a gene; V was cut back by 1 base and J by 3 bases. Per the germline V gene, CDR1 is SSHAT and CDR2 is FNYEAQ (reference sequence). CDR3 amino acids: CASSLVYRGPKETQYF. In DNA form, the CDR3 reads TGTGCCAGCAGCTTAGTTTACAGGGGGCCAAAAGAGACCCAGTACTTC.

The rearrangement joins TRBV9 to TRBJ1-2; the D gene is possibly TRBD1 (6 bases). The CDR3 sequence is 13 residues long. Germline loops: CDR1 SGDLS, CDR2 YYNGEE. Deletions cut 3 bases from V and 4 bases from J, with 10 bases between. DNA for the CDR3: TGTGCCAGCAGCGCACAGGGTGCCTATGGCTACACCTTC. Residues: CASSAQGAYGYTF.

The gene calls are TRBV4-1 and TRBJ2-7, with 8 bases identical to TRBD2. Germline V gives CDR1 MGHRA, CDR2 YSYEKL. The CDR3 runs 14 residues. The V gene end was trimmed by 4 bases and the J gene end by 2 bases; junction bases not matched to a gene: 4. For the CDR3, the DNA is TGCGCCAGCAGCCTGACTAGCGAGCCCTACGAGCAGTACTTC. It encodes CASSLTSEPYEQYF.

The CDR3 coding sequence is TGTGCCAGCAGCTTAGCGGGGGGGCCCTCCTTAAACTATGGCTACACCTTC. Translation: CASSLAGGPSLNYGYTF. V is TRBV7-9 and J is TRBJ1-2; weak D call: TRBD1 (6 bases). Per germline, CDR1 SEHNR and CDR2 FQNEAQ (reference sequence). Trimming stripped 0 bases from V and 2 bases from J, with 16 bases between. The CDR3 sequence is 17 residues long.

V gene TRBV6-9 combines with J gene TRBJ2-5; D is unresolved. V dropped 7 bases and J dropped 4 bases, with 16 bases sitting between them. From germline, CDR1 is MNHGY and CDR2 SVAAGI. The length of the CDR3 is 14 residues. In DNA form, the CDR3 reads TGTGCCAGCATCGTGACATTCCCGGGAGAGACCCAGTACTTC. It codes for CASIVTFPGETQYF.

The rearrangement links TRBV7-6 to TRBJ2-5; the D gene is possibly TRBD1 (5 bases). Trimming cost V 2 bases and J 4 bases, with 11 bases left between them. The CDR3 is 14 amino acids. The germline V gene encodes CDR1 SGHVS and CDR2 FNYEAQ. CDR3 sequence reads: CASSLRQTVETQYF. DNA of the CDR3: TGTGCCAGCAGCTTAAGACAGACGGTAGAGACCCAGTACTTC.

This clone was found once. The V call is TRBV7-3, the J call TRBJ2-7, with D perhaps given as TRBD1 or TRBD2 (5 bases each). CDR3 length equals 13 residues. Deletions cut 3 bases from V and 6 bases from J, with 12 bases between. Looked up from germline, CDR1 is SGHTA and CDR2 is FQGTGA. CDR3 nucleotide sequence: TGTGCCAGCAGCTTGACGGGGCCCGGCGAGCAGTACTTC. Translated, it gives CASSLTGPGEQYF.

CDR3 amino acids: CSVVGGVAEPTYEQYF. The CDR3 DNA sequence: TGCAGCGTTGTGGGGGGGGTCGCGGAACCTACCTACGAGCAGTACTTC. The V gene is TRBV29-1, the J gene TRBJ2-7; 7 bases are shared with TRBD2. Germline lookup yields CDR1 SQVTM and CDR2 ANQGSEA. The CDR3 has 16 residues. V shed 4 bases, J shed 2 bases, and the junction held 14 bases outside the gene matches.

The V and J genes are TRBV7-6 and TRBJ1-4; D might be TRBD1 (5 bases). This CDR3 spans 14 amino acids. V was clipped by 0 bases and J by 5 bases, with 7 bases between them. Germline V gene lookup returns CDR1 SGHVS and CDR2 FNYEAQ. In DNA form, the CDR3 reads TGTGCCAGCAGCTTAGCGGGGGGGAATGAAAAACTGTTTTTT. It codes for CASSLAGGNEKLFF.

This clone appeared a few times. Here the CDR3 reads CASSYGSQETQYF. The CDR3 DNA follows: TGTGCCAGCAGCTACGGGTCACAAGAGACCCAGTACTTC. V and J are TRBV27 and TRBJ2-5; D is undetermined. The CDR3 is 13 residues long. The V gene lost 6 bases and the J gene lost 2 bases, with 10 bases spanning the gap. Germline V gene data show CDR1 as MNHEY and CDR2 as SMNVEV (reference sequence).

This chain uses TRBV5-4 with TRBJ2-7; TRBD2 matches at 9 bases. The CDR3 is 17 residues long. Germline values: CDR1 SGHNT, CDR2 YYREEE (reference sequence). Unmatched junction bases numbered 15, after V lost 4 bases and J lost 4 bases. The CDR3 region has the DNA TGTGCCAGCAGCCAAGTAGGGGGGGGACTAGCAGGATACGAGCAGTACTTC. Amino acid sequence: CASSQVGGGLAGYEQYF.

This sequence joins TRBV19 and TRBJ1-5, with 8 bases aligning to TRBD1. CDR1 LNHDA and CDR2 SQIVND come from the germline V gene (reference sequence). CDR3 length: 15 residues. The J segment lost 5 bases and the V segment lost 8 bases, leaving 11 bases of the junction unmatched. CDR3 DNA: TGTGCCAGTCGACAGACAGGGGAGTTTCATCAGCCCCAGCATTTT. It translates to CASRQTGEFHQPQHF.

About this clone: The junction shows a germline mismatch at one end, possibly a read error. V usage is TRBV2 and J usage is TRBJ2-3; possibly TRBD2 for D (7 bases). This CDR3 has 15 residues. Germline CDR1 and CDR2: SNHLY and FYNNEI. CDR3 amino acids: CASVEGGRWTDTRYF. As DNA, the CDR3 is TGTGCCAGCGTGGAGGGGGGGAGGTGGACAGATACGCGGTATTTT.

This clone was observed a handful of times. The chain recombines TRBV19 with TRBJ2-3; 10 nucleotides align to TRBD2. The length of the CDR3 is 18 residues. The V gene's germline CDR1 is LNHDA and CDR2 SQIVND (reference sequence). V was pared by 3 bases and J by 3 bases, with 12 bases of the junction left unmatched. The CDR3 DNA is TGTGCCAGTAGTATTAGTAGGGCTCCGGGACTAGCGACAGATACGCAGTATTTT. It yields the protein CASSISRAPGLATDTQYF.

The chain joins TRBV19 to TRBJ1-1, with D tentatively TRBD1 (6 bases). CDR1 and CDR2 from the germline V gene are LNHDA and SQIVND (reference sequence). CDR3 size: 15 residues. Trimming removed 2 bases at V and 4 bases at J, with 14 bases between. The CDR3 is CASSIMGGAGTEAFF. Here the CDR3 DNA reads TGTGCCAGTAGTATAATGGGGGGCGCGGGCACTGAAGCTTTCTTT.

The rearrangement links TRBV27 to TRBJ2-1; the D gene is possibly TRBD1 (6 bases). The germline V gene has CDR1 MNHEY and CDR2 SMNVEV (reference sequence). Trimming stripped 1 base from V and 2 bases from J, with 15 bases between. The CDR3 sequence is 17 residues long. The CDR3 region has the DNA TGTGCCAGCAGTTTATTCGTAGTAGGGGACACCTACAATGAGCAGTTCTTC. It encodes CASSLFVVGDTYNEQFF.

The V call is TRBV12-5, the J call TRBJ2-5, with 10 bases lining up with TRBD1. Germline V gene sequence: CDR1 LGHNT, CDR2 FRNRAP. The CDR3 has 15 residues. V lost 3 bases and J lost 5; bases outside the gene matches: 6. CDR3 nucleotides: TGTGCTAGTGGTTTTCGGACAGGGGGAGGGGAGACCCAGTACTTC. It specifies CASGFRTGGGETQYF.

The gene calls are TRBV10-2 and TRBJ2-7; D call uncertain. CDR3 size: 14 residues. Trimming cost V 7 bases and J 3 bases, with 16 bases left between them. Germline assignment: CDR1 WSHSY and CDR2 SAAADI. The CDR3 is CASTPGGESYEQYF. The CDR3 DNA follows: TGCGCCAGCACCCCCGGCGGAGAGAGCTACGAGCAGTACTTC.

V is TRBV11-3 and J is TRBJ1-2; D is ambiguous. From germline, CDR1 is SGHNT and CDR2 YENEEA. V lost 6 bases and J lost 4, with 18 bases in between. The length of the CDR3 is 15 residues. DNA for the CDR3: TGTGCCAGCAGTTCTATTATTGGGTTTCGCTATGGCTACACCTTC. This codes for CASSSIIGFRYGYTF.